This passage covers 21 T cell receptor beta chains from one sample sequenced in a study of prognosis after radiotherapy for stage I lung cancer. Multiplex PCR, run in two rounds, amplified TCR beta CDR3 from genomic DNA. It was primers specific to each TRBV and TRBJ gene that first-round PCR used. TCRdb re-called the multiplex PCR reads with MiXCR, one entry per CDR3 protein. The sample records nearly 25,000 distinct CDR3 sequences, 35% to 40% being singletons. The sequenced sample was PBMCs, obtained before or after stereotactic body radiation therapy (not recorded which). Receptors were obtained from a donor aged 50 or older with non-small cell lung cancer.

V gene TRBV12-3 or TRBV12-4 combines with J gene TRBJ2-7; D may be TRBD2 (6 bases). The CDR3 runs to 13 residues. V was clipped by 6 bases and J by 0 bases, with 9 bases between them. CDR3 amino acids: CASREGNSYEQYF. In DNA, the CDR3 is TGTGCCAGCAGGGAGGGGAACTCCTACGAGCAGTACTTC.

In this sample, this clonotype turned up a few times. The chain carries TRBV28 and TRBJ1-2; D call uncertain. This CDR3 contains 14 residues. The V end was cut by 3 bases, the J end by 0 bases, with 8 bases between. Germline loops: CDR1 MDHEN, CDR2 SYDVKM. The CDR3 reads CASSLGVTNYGYTF. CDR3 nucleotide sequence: TGTGCCAGCAGTTTGGGTGTTACTAACTATGGCTACACCTTC.

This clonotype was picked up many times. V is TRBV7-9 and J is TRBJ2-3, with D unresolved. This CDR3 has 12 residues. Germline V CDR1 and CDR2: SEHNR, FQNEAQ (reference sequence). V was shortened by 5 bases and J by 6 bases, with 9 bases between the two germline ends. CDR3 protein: CASSKTRDTQYF. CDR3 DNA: TGTGCCAGCAGCAAAACGCGGGATACGCAGTATTTT.

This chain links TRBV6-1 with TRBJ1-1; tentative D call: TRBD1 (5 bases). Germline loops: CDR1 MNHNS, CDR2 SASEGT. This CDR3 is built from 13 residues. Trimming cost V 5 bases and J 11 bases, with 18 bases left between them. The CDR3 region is CASSPQGWGEAFF. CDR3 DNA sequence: TGTGCCAGCAGTCCGCAGGGATGGGGGGAGGCTTTCTTT.

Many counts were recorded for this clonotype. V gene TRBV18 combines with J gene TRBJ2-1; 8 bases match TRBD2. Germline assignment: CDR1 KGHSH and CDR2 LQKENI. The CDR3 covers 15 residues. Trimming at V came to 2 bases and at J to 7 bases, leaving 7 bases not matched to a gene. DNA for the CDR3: TGTGCCAGCTCACCAGGAAGCGGGAGAATTAATGAGCAGTTCTTC. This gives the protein CASSPGSGRINEQFF.

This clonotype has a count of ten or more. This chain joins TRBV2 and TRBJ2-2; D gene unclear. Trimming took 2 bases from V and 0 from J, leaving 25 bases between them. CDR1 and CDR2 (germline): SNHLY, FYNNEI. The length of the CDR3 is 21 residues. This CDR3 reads CASSEPRAYSSTLPNTGELFF. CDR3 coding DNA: TGTGCCAGCAGTGAACCAAGAGCGTACTCCTCAACCCTCCCGAACACCGGGGAGCTGTTTTTT.

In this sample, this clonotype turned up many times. CDR3 sequence: CASRPSGLDEQFF. The CDR3 DNA sequence: TGTGCCAGCAGGCCTAGTGGGTTGGATGAGCAGTTCTTC. This sequence joins TRBV7-9 and TRBJ2-1; D gene uncertain. CDR3 length: 13 residues. From germline, CDR1 is SEHNR and CDR2 FQNEAQ (reference sequence). Trimming stripped 6 bases from V and 8 bases from J, with 14 bases between.

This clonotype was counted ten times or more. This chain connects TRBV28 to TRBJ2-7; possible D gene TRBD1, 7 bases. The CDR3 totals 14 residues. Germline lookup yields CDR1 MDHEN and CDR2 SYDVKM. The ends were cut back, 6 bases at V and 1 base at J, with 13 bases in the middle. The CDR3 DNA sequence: TGTGCCAGCAGGGGGGGACAGTCGTCCTACGAGCAGTACTTC. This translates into CASRGGQSSYEQYF.

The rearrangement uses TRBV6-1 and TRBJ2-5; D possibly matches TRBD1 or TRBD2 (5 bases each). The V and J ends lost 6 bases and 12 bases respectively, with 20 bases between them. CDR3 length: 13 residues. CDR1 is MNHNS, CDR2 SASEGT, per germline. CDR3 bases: TGTGCCAGCAGGATGGGACCTCACCCTCGGGAGTACTTC. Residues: CASRMGPHPREYF.

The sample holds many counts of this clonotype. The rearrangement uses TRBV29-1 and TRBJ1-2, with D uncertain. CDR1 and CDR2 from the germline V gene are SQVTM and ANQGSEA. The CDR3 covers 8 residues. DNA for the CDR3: TGCACCTCGGCGGTCTACACCTTC. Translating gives CTSAVYTF.

CDR3 DNA sequence: TGTGCCAGTGGTCCGTATCACCGACAGGGCGGCAATCAGCCCCAGCATTTT. The encoded protein is CASGPYHRQGGNQPQHF. The chain combines TRBV19 with TRBJ1-5; 7 bases align to TRBD1. Germline CDR1 is LNHDA and CDR2 is SQIVND (reference sequence). The CDR3 covers 17 residues. Trimming removed 8 bases from V and 2 bases from J; junction bases left unmatched: 15.

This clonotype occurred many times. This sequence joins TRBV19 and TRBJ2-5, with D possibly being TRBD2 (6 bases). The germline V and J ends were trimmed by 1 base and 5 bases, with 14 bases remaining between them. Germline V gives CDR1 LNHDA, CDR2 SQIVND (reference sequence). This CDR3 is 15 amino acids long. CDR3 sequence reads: CASSIVGTAEETQYF. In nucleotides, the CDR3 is TGTGCCAGTAGTATAGTCGGGACTGCCGAGGAGACCCAGTACTTC.

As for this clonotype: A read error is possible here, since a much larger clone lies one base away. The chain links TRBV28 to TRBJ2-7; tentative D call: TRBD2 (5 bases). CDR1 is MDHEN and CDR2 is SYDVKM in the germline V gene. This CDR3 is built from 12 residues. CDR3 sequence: CASSLGVYEHYF. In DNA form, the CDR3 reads TGTGCCAGCAGTTTGGGAGTGTACGAGCATTACTTC.

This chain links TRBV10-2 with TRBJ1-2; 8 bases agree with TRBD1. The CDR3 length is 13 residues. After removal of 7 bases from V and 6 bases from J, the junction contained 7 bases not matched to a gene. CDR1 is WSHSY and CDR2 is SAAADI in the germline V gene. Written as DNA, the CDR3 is TGCGCCAGCATGGACAGGGTAATTCATGGCTACACCTTC. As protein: CASMDRVIHGYTF.

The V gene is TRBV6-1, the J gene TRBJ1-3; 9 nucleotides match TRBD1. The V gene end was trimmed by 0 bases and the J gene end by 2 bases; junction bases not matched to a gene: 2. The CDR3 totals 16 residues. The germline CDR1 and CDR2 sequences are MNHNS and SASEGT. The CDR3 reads CASSEAGQGAGNTIYF. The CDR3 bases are TGTGCCAGCAGTGAAGCGGGACAGGGTGCTGGAAACACCATATATTTT.

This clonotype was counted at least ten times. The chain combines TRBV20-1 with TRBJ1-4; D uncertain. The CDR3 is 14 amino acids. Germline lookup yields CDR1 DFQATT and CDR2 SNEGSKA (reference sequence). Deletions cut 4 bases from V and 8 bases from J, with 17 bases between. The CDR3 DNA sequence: TGCAGTGCTAAGACGCCCGGAGTTATCGAAAAACTGTTTTTT. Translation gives CSAKTPGVIEKLFF.

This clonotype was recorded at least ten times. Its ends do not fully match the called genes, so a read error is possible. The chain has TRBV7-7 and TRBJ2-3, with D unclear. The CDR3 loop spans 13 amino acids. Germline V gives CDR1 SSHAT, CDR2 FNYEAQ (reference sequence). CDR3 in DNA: TGTGCTAGCAGCTTGGGGAAGATGACTACGCAGTATTTT. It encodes CASSLGKMTTQYF.

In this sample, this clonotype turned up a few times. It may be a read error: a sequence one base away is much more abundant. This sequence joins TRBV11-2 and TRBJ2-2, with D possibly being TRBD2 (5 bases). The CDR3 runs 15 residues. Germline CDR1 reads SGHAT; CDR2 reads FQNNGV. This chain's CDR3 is CASSLFVGPTGELLF. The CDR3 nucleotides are TGTGCCAGCAGCTTATTTGTCGGACCCACCGGGGAGCTGCTTTTT.

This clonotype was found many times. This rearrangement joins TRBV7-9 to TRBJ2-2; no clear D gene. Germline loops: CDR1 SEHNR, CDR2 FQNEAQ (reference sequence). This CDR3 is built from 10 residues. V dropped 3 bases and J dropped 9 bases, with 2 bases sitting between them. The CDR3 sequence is CASSFRELFF. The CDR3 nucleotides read TGTGCCAGCAGCTTTAGGGAGCTGTTTTTT.

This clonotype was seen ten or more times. As DNA, the CDR3 is TGTGCCAGCAGGGCCGACAGGGCGTACAATGAGCAGTTCTTC. Translation gives CASRADRAYNEQFF. The chain employs TRBV3-2 and TRBJ2-1; the table assigns TRBD1, which was not confirmed against the DNA. TRBV3-2 is termed a pseudogene. This CDR3 contains 14 residues.

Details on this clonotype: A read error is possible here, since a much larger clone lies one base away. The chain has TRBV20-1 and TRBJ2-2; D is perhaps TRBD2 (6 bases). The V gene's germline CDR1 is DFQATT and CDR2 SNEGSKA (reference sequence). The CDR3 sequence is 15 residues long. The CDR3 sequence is CSVLYRDSYTGEMFF. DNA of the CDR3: TGCAGTGTTCTATACCGGGACTCGTACACCGGGGAGATGTTTTTT.